This paragraph covers one T cell receptor (beta chain) sequence. The sample originates from a study of blood T cell repertoires in COVID-19. The overall study: Whether acute or convalescent, the COVID-19 samples came from the United States, Italy and Spain. T cells, B-cell-depleted T cells, or PBMCs provided the cDNA or gDNA that served as material.

Assay: immunoSEQ multiplex PCR; the TCRdb copy retains only in-frame clones and omits some. The sample lists about 110,000 clones; around 64% were seen once. V was shortened by 7 bases and J by 3 bases, with 15 bases between the two germline ends. Germline V gene lookup returns CDR1 LGHNT and CDR2 FRNRAP. The CDR3 totals 15 residues. The rearrangement uses TRBV12-5 and TRBJ2-2, with D maybe TRBD1 (6 bases). This sequence originates from a woman aged 40 to 50 with acute or convalescent COVID-19. The sequenced sample was peripheral blood. CDR3 nucleotide sequence: TGTGCTAGTGCCCTACAGGGTCCCGACACCGGGGAGCTGTTTTTT. Encoded protein: CASALQGPDTGELFF.